The 22 T cell receptor beta chains reported below all come from one sample, sequenced in a study of blood T cell repertoires in COVID-19. Profiling relied on immunoSEQ multiplex PCR, and the TCRdb table lists in-frame clones only, not all of them. Among about 280,000 clones, 90% were seen once, and the ten largest hold about 1.7%. The sequenced sample consisted of PBMCs or T cells enriched from blood (not recorded which). Every receptor here comes from a woman between 18 and 29 years old with acute COVID-19.

V usage is TRBV19 and J usage is TRBJ2-1; 7 bases match TRBD2. Trimming at V came to 0 bases and at J to 9 bases, leaving 11 bases not matched to a gene. The germline V gene encodes CDR1 LNHDA and CDR2 SQIVND (reference sequence). This CDR3 is 16 amino acids long. The CDR3 spells CASSIDLRLAVSEQFF. The CDR3 DNA follows: TGTGCCAGTAGTATAGATTTGAGGCTAGCGGTAAGTGAGCAGTTCTTC.

The chain carries TRBV10-3 and TRBJ2-7; 11 bases are a match to TRBD2. Germline lookup yields CDR1 ENHRY and CDR2 SYGVKD. CDR3 length: 17 residues. The ends lost 4 bases at V and 2 bases at J; junction bases unmatched: 10. In DNA form, the CDR3 reads TGTGCCATCAGTGTCCCCGCAACTAGCGGGAGTGCCTACGAGCAGTACTTC. It encodes CAISVPATSGSAYEQYF.

This rearrangement joins TRBV27 to TRBJ1-5; no definite D call. V was trimmed by 4 bases and J by 2 bases, leaving 9 bases between them. Germline V gene data show CDR1 as MNHEY and CDR2 as SMNVEV (reference sequence). This CDR3 has 14 amino acids. The CDR3 here is CASSSPEGNQPQHF. The CDR3 DNA follows: TGTGCCAGCAGTTCTCCGGAGGGCAATCAGCCCCAGCATTTT.

The V and J genes are TRBV5-1 and TRBJ2-1; possible D gene TRBD2, 6 bases. V dropped 3 bases and J dropped 4 bases, with 14 bases sitting between them. CDR1 is SGHRS, CDR2 YFSETQ, per germline. The CDR3 consists of 15 residues. Here the CDR3 DNA reads TGCGCCAGCAGCTCATTTGGGGACTTATACAATGAGCAGTTCTTC. It translates to CASSSFGDLYNEQFF.

V usage is TRBV27 and J usage is TRBJ1-2; D is perhaps TRBD1 (6 bases). Germline CDR1 MNHEY, CDR2 SMNVEV (reference sequence). With 2 bases removed from V and 3 bases from J, the gap between germline ends came to 10 bases. The CDR3 contains 14 residues. For the CDR3, the DNA is TGTGCCAGCAGTTTAAACAGGGAAGACTATGGCTACACCTTC. It translates to CASSLNREDYGYTF.

The chain is built from TRBV18 and TRBJ1-2, with unresolved D. Trimming shortened V by 2 bases and J by 3 bases, and 10 bases separated the two germline ends. This CDR3 has 14 amino acids. CDR1 and CDR2 from the germline V gene are KGHSH and LQKENI. CDR3 residues: CASSPYSPDYGYTF. CDR3 sequence (DNA): TGTGCCAGCTCACCATATTCGCCGGACTATGGCTACACCTTC.

V gene TRBV3-1 (or the pseudogene TRBV3-2) combines with J gene TRBJ2-7; D may be TRBD1 (5 bases). CDR3 length equals 11 residues. Per the germline V gene, CDR1 is LGHDT and CDR2 is YNNKEL (reference sequence). The germline V and J ends were trimmed by 4 bases and 9 bases, with 10 bases remaining between them. CDR3 region: CASSLRVRQYF. The DNA for the CDR3 is TGTGCCAGCAGCCTCAGGGTGCGGCAGTACTTC.

This chain connects TRBV5-1 to TRBJ2-7; D is undetermined. Germline assignment: CDR1 SGHRS and CDR2 YFSETQ. The CDR3 sequence is 12 residues long. Trimming removed 4 bases from V and 0 bases from J, with 5 bases in between. The CDR3 sequence: CASSPSSYEQYF. The DNA for the CDR3 is TGCGCCAGCAGCCCGAGCTCCTACGAGCAGTACTTC.

Worth noting for this clone: One end of the junction does not line up with germline, which may come from a read error. The chain couples TRBV3-1 (or the pseudogene TRBV3-2) to TRBJ1-4; D is perhaps TRBD1 (6 bases). This CDR3 region has 13 residues. Germline V CDR1 and CDR2: LGHDT, YNNKEL (reference sequence). The CDR3 DNA sequence: TGTGCCAGCAGCCAAGGTCGACCAGGGGCAGTCGTTTTT. This sequence encodes CASSQGRPGAVVF.

J is TRBJ2-5 and V is TRBV9; TRBD1 might be the D (5 bases). CDR1 and CDR2 (germline): SGDLS, YYNGEE. The CDR3 length is 14 residues. The V end lost 4 bases, the J end lost 1 base, and 11 bases lay between the germline ends. CDR3 protein: CASSRQQAQETQYF. The DNA for the CDR3 is TGTGCCAGCAGCCGACAACAGGCCCAAGAGACCCAGTACTTC.

This rearrangement joins TRBV29-1 to TRBJ2-1; TRBD2 aligns across 10 bases. Looked up from germline, CDR1 is SQVTM and CDR2 is ANQGSEA. With 7 bases clipped from V and 8 bases from J, the junction kept 8 bases outside the gene matches. The CDR3 covers 13 residues. The CDR3 reads CSGGLASSDEQFF. The CDR3 DNA reads TGCAGCGGGGGACTAGCGAGTTCGGATGAGCAGTTCTTC.

V usage is TRBV28 and J usage is TRBJ1-2; D is possibly TRBD1 (5 bases). The CDR3 is 13 residues long. Trimming pared 9 bases from V and 3 bases from J, leaving 14 bases between. Germline V CDR1 and CDR2: MDHEN, SYDVKM. CDR3 sequence (DNA): TGTGCCAGTACAGGACCCCTAGACTATGGCTACACCTTC. This codes for CASTGPLDYGYTF.

For the CDR3, the DNA is TGCGCCAGCAGCCAAGATCTAGGGGTCGGCGAGCAGTACTTC. Encoded protein: CASSQDLGVGEQYF. V is TRBV4-3 and J is TRBJ2-7, with D perhaps TRBD1 (5 bases). Per germline, CDR1 LGHNA and CDR2 YSLEER. This CDR3 has 14 amino acids. V was pared by 0 bases and J by 6 bases, with 12 bases between.

The rearrangement uses TRBV28 and TRBJ1-2; 8 bases align to TRBD1. The V and J ends lost 3 bases and 4 bases, in that order; junction bases with no gene match: 7. From germline, CDR1 is MDHEN and CDR2 SYDVKM. The CDR3 has 15 residues. The CDR3 DNA reads as TGTGCCAGCAGTTTCCCTCTCGGGACAGGCTATGGCTACACCTTC. It yields the protein CASSFPLGTGYGYTF.

V is TRBV7-2 and J is TRBJ2-3; 13 bases are shared with TRBD2. In germline, CDR1 is SGHTA, CDR2 FQGNSA. There are 15 residues in the CDR3. Unmatched junction bases numbered 6, after V lost 1 base and J lost 11 bases. The CDR3 here is CASSLEGLAGARQYF. The DNA of the CDR3 is TGTGCCAGCAGCTTAGAAGGACTAGCGGGGGCTAGGCAGTATTTT.

The chain employs TRBV7-9 and TRBJ1-2; TRBD1 matches at 12 bases. V was clipped by 4 bases and J by 3 bases; unmatched bases: 6. Germline V gene lookup returns CDR1 SEHNR and CDR2 FQNEAQ (reference sequence). The CDR3 has 16 residues. CDR3 nucleotides: TGTGCCAGCAGCTCCAGGGGACAGGGGGCGGACTATGGCTACACCTTC. Protein sequence: CASSSRGQGADYGYTF. The complete variable domain, with remaining parts taken from reference TRBV7-9 and TRBJ1-2, reads DTGVSQNPRHKITKRGQNVTFRCDPISEHNRLYWYRQTLGQGPEFLTYFQNEAQLEKSRLLSDRFSAERPKGSFSTLEIQRTEQGDSAMYLCASSSRGQGADYGYTFGSGTRLTVV.

The CDR3 here is CASSSRTGGVVGAYEQYF. The CDR3 DNA reads TGTGCCAGCAGCTCAAGGACAGGAGGAGTAGTGGGTGCCTACGAGCAGTACTTC. The chain recombines TRBV11-2 with TRBJ2-7; 7 bases line up with TRBD1. Germline V gene lookup returns CDR1 SGHAT and CDR2 FQNNGV. After removal of 4 bases from V and 2 bases from J, the junction contained 17 bases not matched to a gene. This CDR3 has 18 amino acids.

V gene TRBV6-5 combines with J gene TRBJ1-3; tentatively, D is TRBD1 (6 bases). Deletions cut 8 bases from V and 3 bases from J, with 14 bases between. CDR1 and CDR2 from the germline V gene are MNHEY and SVGAGI. This CDR3 is 14 amino acids long. CDR3 region: CASSGALGGNTIYF. In nucleotides, the CDR3 is TGTGCCAGCTCAGGGGCGCTTGGTGGAAACACCATATATTTT.

The chain joins TRBV5-1 to TRBJ2-3; D not resolved. The V end was cut by 0 bases, the J end by 2 bases, with 7 bases between. The CDR3 length is 14 residues. Germline lookup yields CDR1 SGHRS and CDR2 YFSETQ. Here the CDR3 reads CASSLEHTTDTQYF. DNA of the CDR3: TGCGCCAGCAGCTTGGAACATACCACAGATACGCAGTATTTT.

This clone occurred once. The chain couples TRBV5-6 to TRBJ1-1; 9 bases agree with TRBD1. The V gene end was trimmed by 3 bases and the J gene end by 2 bases; junction bases not matched to a gene: 8. The CDR3 loop spans 16 amino acids. The germline V gene encodes CDR1 SGHDT and CDR2 YYEEEE. CDR3 nucleotide sequence: TGTGCCAGCAGCTCGCCCGGGACAGGGTCAAACACTGAAGCTTTCTTT. Translation: CASSSPGTGSNTEAFF. Combining the CDR3 with reference TRBV5-6 and TRBJ1-1 gives the whole variable domain DAGVTQSPTHLIKTRGQQVTLRCSPKSGHDTVSWYQQALGQGPQFIFQYYEEEERQRGNFPDRFSGHQFPNYSSELNVNALLLGDSALYLCASSSPGTGSNTEAFFGQGTRLTVV.

J is TRBJ2-7 and V is TRBV6-1; D perhaps matches TRBD1 (6 bases). The CDR3 runs to 15 residues. Trimming left V 2 bases short and J 0 bases short, with 11 bases between. CDR1 MNHNS and CDR2 SASEGT come from the germline V gene. In DNA, the CDR3 is TGTGCCAGCAGTGAACAGACAGGCGCCTCCTACGAGCAGTACTTC. Protein sequence: CASSEQTGASYEQYF.

In DNA form, the CDR3 reads TGTGCCAGCAGCCCCGGCACAGCCTCCTACGAGCAGTACTTC. Translation: CASSPGTASYEQYF. V usage is TRBV9 and J usage is TRBJ2-7; D unresolved. The V end was cut by 4 bases, the J end by 0 bases, with 11 bases between. The germline V gene encodes CDR1 SGDLS and CDR2 YYNGEE. The CDR3 extends over 14 amino acids.